This TCR beta chain was sequenced for a study of cytomegalovirus exposure and HLA in healthy donors. Trimming took 3 bases from V and 6 from J, leaving 11 bases between them. CDR1 is WNHNN and CDR2 is SYGVQD in the germline V gene (reference sequence). The CDR3 sequence is 14 residues long. Study-level results: Generally TCR sequences proved uncommon, though certain public TCRs appeared in numerous donors.

The PCR contained 60 Vbeta and 13 Jbeta primers. Per the study methods: A later analysis tallied approximately 80 million unique TCR beta chains, about 11 million of them shared. Sequencing used immunoSEQ multiplex PCR; TCRdb keeps in-frame clones, though not all of them. D and trimming come from the DNA, and the V and J calls and clone size come from that table. In the table there are more than 95,000 clones, 76% of which are singletons. There are a few counts of this clone. The antigen is undetermined. Material: PBMCs. The receptor comes from a man aged 45-60 years in good health and CMV-seronegative. The V and J genes are TRBV10-1 and TRBJ1-4; D might be TRBD1 (6 bases). This CDR3 is CASSDGDTHEKLFF. In DNA, the CDR3 is TGCGCCAGCAGTGATGGGGACACCCATGAAAAACTGTTTTTT.